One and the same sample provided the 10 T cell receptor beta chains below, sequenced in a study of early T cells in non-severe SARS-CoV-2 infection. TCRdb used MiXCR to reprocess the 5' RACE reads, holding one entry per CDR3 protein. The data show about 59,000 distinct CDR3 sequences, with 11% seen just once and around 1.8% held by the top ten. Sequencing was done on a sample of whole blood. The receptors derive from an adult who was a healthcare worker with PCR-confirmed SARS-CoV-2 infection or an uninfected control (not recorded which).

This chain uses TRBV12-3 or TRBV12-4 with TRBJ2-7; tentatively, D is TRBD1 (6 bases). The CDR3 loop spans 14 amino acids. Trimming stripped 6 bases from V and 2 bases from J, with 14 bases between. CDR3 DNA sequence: TGTGCCAGCAGCGCCACAGGGTTCCCCTACGAGCAGTACTTC. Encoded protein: CASSATGFPYEQYF.

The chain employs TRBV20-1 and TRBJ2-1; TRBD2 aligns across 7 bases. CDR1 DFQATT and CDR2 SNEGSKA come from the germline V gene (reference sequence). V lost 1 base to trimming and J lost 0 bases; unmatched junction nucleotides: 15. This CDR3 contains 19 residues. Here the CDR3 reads CSARVRGLREKGSYNEQFF. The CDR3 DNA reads TGCAGTGCTAGAGTTAGGGGACTAAGGGAAAAAGGCTCCTACAATGAGCAGTTCTTC.

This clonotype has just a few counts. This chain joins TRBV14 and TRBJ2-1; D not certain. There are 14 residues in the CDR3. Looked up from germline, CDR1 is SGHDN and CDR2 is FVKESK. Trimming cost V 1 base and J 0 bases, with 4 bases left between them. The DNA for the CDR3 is TGTGCCAGCAGCCAAGTCCGCTCCTACAATGAGCAGTTCTTC. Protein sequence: CASSQVRSYNEQFF.

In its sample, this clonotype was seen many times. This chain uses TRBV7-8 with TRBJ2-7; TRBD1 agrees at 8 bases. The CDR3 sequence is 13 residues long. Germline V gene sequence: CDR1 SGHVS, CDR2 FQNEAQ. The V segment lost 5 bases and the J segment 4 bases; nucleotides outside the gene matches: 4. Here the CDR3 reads CASSATGVYEQYF. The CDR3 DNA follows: TGTGCCAGCAGCGCGACAGGGGTTTACGAGCAGTACTTC.

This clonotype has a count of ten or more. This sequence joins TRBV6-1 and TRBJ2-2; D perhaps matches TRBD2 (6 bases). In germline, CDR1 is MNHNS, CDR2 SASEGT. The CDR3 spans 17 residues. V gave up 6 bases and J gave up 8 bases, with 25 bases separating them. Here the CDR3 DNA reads TGTGCCAGCAGCCGGACGGCTACTACGATGGGGGGAGGGGAGCTGTTTTTT. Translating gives CASSRTATTMGGGELFF.

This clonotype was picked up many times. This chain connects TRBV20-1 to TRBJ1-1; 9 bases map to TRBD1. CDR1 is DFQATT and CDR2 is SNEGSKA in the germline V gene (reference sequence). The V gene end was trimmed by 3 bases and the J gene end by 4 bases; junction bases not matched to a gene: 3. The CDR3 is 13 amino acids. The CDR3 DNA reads TGCAGTGCTAGTCTGGACAGGGGCACTGAAGCTTTCTTT. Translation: CSASLDRGTEAFF.

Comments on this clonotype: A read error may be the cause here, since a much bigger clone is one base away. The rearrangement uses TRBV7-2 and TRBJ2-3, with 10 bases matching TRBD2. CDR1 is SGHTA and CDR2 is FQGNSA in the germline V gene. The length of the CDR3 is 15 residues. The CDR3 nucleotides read TGTGTCAGCAGCGTAGGGGCTAGCGGGGGAGATACGCAGTATTTT. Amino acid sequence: CVSSVGASGGDTQYF.

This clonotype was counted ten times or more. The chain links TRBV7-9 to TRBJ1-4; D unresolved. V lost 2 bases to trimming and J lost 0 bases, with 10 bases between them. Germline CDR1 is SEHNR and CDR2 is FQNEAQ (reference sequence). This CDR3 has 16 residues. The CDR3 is CASSLRQDATNEKLFF. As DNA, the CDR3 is TGTGCCAGCAGCTTAAGGCAGGATGCAACTAATGAAAAACTGTTTTTT.

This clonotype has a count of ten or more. CDR3 sequence: CASSLASLGGARETQYF. CDR3 nucleotide sequence: TGTGCCAGCAGCTTAGCGTCTTTGGGGGGCGCGAGGGAGACCCAGTACTTC. The chain employs TRBV7-2 and TRBJ2-5; D is perhaps TRBD1 or TRBD2 (6 bases each). Trimming took 0 bases from V and 5 from J, leaving 19 bases between them. This CDR3 has 17 residues. Germline loops: CDR1 SGHTA, CDR2 FQGNSA.

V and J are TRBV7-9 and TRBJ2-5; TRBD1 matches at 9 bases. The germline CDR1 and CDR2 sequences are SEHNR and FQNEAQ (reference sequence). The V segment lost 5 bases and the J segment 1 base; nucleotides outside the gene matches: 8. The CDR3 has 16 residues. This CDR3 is CASSPPRDRVQETQYF. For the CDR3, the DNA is TGTGCCAGCAGCCCCCCCCGGGACAGGGTCCAAGAGACCCAGTACTTC.